The 23 T cell receptor beta chains below all came from one sample that was sequenced in a study of tumor-infiltrating lymphocytes in primary liver carcinoma (dated by TCRdb to about 2017). Total RNA and DNA were co-extracted from about 19-30 mg of bulk tissue with the AllPrep DNA/RNA mini kit, without cell sorting. TCRdb names Illumina HiSeq 2500 as the instrument used. Starting from approximately 500 ng total RNA, TCRbeta-specific cDNA was produced by reverse transcription with a constant-region primer and ProtoScript II reverse transcriptase. The TCRbeta libraries were prepared through three rounds of nested multiplex PCR following a slightly modified ARM-PCR procedure. Multiplex TRBV1-TRBV30 forward primers and a Cbeta reverse primer were used in the first two PCR rounds, each of which was run for about 10 cycles. The raw public data were reprocessed by TCRdb itself: fastp quality trimming at Q25, MiXCR clonotype calling, in-frame beta chains only. When rows share a CDR3 protein, they turn into one entry using the most common DNA and genes. A total of 95,000 to 100,000 distinct CDR3 sequences appear in this sample, around two thirds of them only once. The ten largest clones add up to roughly 12% of the sample.

Input material: liver tumor tissue from sampling region 2. What the cell subset or site label conveys for this sample: tumor region T2, inferior pole. The receptors were sampled from a woman in her fifties or sixties with primary liver carcinoma and hepatitis B virus infection.

A word on this clonotype: A clone one base away is much larger, so this may be a read error. V usage is TRBV14 and J usage is TRBJ1-2; TRBD1 matches 9 bases. This CDR3 is built from 13 residues. CDR1 SGHDN and CDR2 FVKESK come from the germline V gene. For the CDR3, the DNA is TGTGGCAGCAGCCCGGGGGACAGGGCTGGCTACACCTTC. Residues: CGSSPGDRAGYTF.

As concerns this clonotype: The CDR3 end shows no conserved phenylalanine or tryptophan, and so a read error is likely. The rearrangement links TRBV11-1 to TRBJ1-1; no clear D gene. Germline V gene data show CDR1 as SGHAT and CDR2 as FQDESV (reference sequence). The CDR3 runs 17 residues. The CDR3 is CASSLASGVPGDTEAFS. In DNA form, the CDR3 reads TGTGCCAGTAGCTTAGCGTCGGGCGTCCCCGGGGACACTGAAGCTTTCTCC.

The chain is built from TRBV10-2 and TRBJ2-5; TRBD2 matches at 15 bases. Trimming removed 6 bases from V and 4 bases from J; junction bases left unmatched: 9. CDR3 length: 17 amino acids. CDR1 is WSHSY, CDR2 SAAADI, per germline. As DNA, the CDR3 is TGCGCCAGCAGCGAAGGACTAGCGGGAGGGTTGGGAGAGACCCAGTACTTC. It yields the protein CASSEGLAGGLGETQYF.

The genes are TRBV29-1 and TRBJ2-3; TRBD1 matches at 7 bases. The better agreement between TRBJ1-5 and the DNA end casts doubt on the J call. CDR3 length: 12 residues. Germline CDR1 reads SQVTM; CDR2 reads ANQGSEA. CDR3 nucleotides: TGCAGCGTTGAGACCGGGACAGATACGCAGCATTTT. This gives the protein CSVETGTDTQHF.

This clonotype was counted at least ten times. This chain connects TRBV30 to TRBJ2-3; no clear D. This CDR3 is 12 amino acids long. Germline V CDR1 and CDR2: GTSNPN, SVGIG (reference sequence). V lost 5 bases, J lost 1 base, and 7 bases lay in between. The CDR3 sequence: CAWAPGTDTQYF. CDR3 sequence (DNA): TGTGCCTGGGCCCCCGGCACAGATACGCAGTATTTT.

Concerning this clonotype: The junction and the germline gene differ at one end; a read error may be behind it. The CDR3: CDSSQDGARERADTQYF. In nucleotides, the CDR3 is TGCGACAGCAGCCAAGACGGGGCCCGGGAGAGGGCAGATACGCAGTATTTT. The V and J genes are TRBV4-2 and TRBJ2-3; D may be TRBD2 (6 bases). Germline values: CDR1 LGHNA, CDR2 YNFKEQ. The CDR3 has 17 amino acids.

V usage is TRBV28 and J usage is TRBJ2-7, with D possibly TRBD2 on 6 matching bases. The ends were cut back, 5 bases at V and 10 bases at J, with 24 bases in the middle. This CDR3 is 15 amino acids long. Germline CDR1 reads MDHEN; CDR2 reads SYDVKM. The CDR3 DNA sequence: TGTGCCAGCAGTAGTCCCGGGACGGTTTCGGGGGATCAGTACTTC. Translating gives CASSSPGTVSGDQYF.

J is TRBJ2-7 and V is TRBV11-2, with D possibly being TRBD2 (5 bases). This CDR3 is 15 amino acids long. V was shortened by 4 bases and J by 6 bases, with 19 bases between the two germline ends. Germline CDR1 reads SGHAT; CDR2 reads FQNNGV. CDR3 nucleotide sequence: TGTGCCAGCAGCTACGGCAGGACCTCGGGAAGCGAGCAGTACTTC. Residues: CASSYGRTSGSEQYF.

CDR3 sequence (DNA): TGCAGCGGCCACGCGGGGCCCGCCACCTCCTACGAGCAGTACTTC. The encoded protein is CSGHAGPATSYEQYF. The gene calls are TRBV29-1 and TRBJ2-7; TRBD2 is a possible D gene (6 bases). CDR1 SQVTM and CDR2 ANQGSEA come from the germline V gene. V was trimmed by 7 bases and J by 0 bases, leaving 19 bases between them. There are 15 residues in the CDR3.

The chain employs TRBV7-9 and TRBJ1-1; a possible D gene is TRBD1 (5 bases). The CDR3 is 17 residues long. V lost 2 bases, J lost 2 bases, and 18 bases lay in between. Germline CDR1 reads SEHNR; CDR2 reads FQNEAQ (reference sequence). The CDR3 nucleotides read TGTGCCAGCAGCTTAAATTTCATGGGGGGTGGAAACACTGAAGCTTTCTTT. The encoded protein is CASSLNFMGGGNTEAFF. The full variable domain, rest sourced from reference TRBV7-9 and TRBJ1-1, is DTGVSQNPRHKITKRGQNVTFRCDPISEHNRLYWYRQTLGQGPEFLTYFQNEAQLEKSRLLSDRFSAERPKGSFSTLEIQRTEQGDSAMYLCASSLNFMGGGNTEAFFGQGTRLTVV.

Of note for this clonotype: This may stem from a read error, because a much larger clone lies one nucleotide away. The chain combines TRBV7-8 with TRBJ1-5; no definite D call. This CDR3 has 15 residues. From germline, CDR1 is SGHVS and CDR2 FQNEAQ. Here the CDR3 reads CASSLVSYSNQPQNF. The CDR3 coding sequence is TGTGCCAGCAGCTTAGTGAGCTATAGCAATCAGCCCCAGAATTTT.

A single count supports this clonotype. The V call is TRBV5-6, the J call TRBJ2-1, with 16 bases identical to TRBD2. Trimming took 8 bases from V and 0 from J; bases not matched to a gene: 8. CDR1 SGHDT and CDR2 YYEEEE come from the germline V gene. This CDR3 has 18 residues. Here the CDR3 reads CASGLGLAGGNSYNEQFF. CDR3 nucleotide sequence: TGTGCCAGTGGCTTGGGACTAGCGGGAGGGAACTCCTACAATGAGCAGTTCTTC.

The chain employs TRBV11-2 and TRBJ2-2; D gene unclear. The CDR3 has 15 amino acids. CDR1 is SGHAT and CDR2 is FQNNGV in the germline V gene. The CDR3 DNA reads TGTGTCGGCAGCCCTCCGCAAGGACCGACCTGGGAGCTGTTTTTT. This encodes CVGSPPQGPTWELFF.

By share, this clonotype counts as medium-sized. This chain joins TRBV29-1 and TRBJ2-6; the match to TRBD1 covers 10 bases. Per the germline V gene, CDR1 is SQVTM and CDR2 is ANQGSEA. The CDR3 loop spans 19 amino acids. The J segment lost 2 bases and the V segment lost 1 base, leaving 11 bases of the junction unmatched. CDR3: CSVEAPPGTGDTGANVLTF. The CDR3 DNA follows: TGCAGCGTTGAAGCCCCCCCCGGGACAGGGGATACTGGGGCCAACGTCCTGACTTTC.

With regard to this clonotype: At one end, the junction sequence differs from germline, possibly due to a read error. The chain employs TRBV6-1 and TRBJ1-2; no reliable D call. The CDR3 loop spans 14 amino acids. In germline, CDR1 is MNHNS, CDR2 SASEGT. The CDR3 sequence is CASSEGSEHYCYTF. In nucleotides, the CDR3 is TGTGCCAGCAGTGAAGGTTCGGAGCACTATTGCTACACCTTC.

With respect to this clonotype: A read error may account for a junction end that differs from germline. The rearrangement links TRBV11-2 to TRBJ2-7; TRBD1 aligns across 11 bases. This CDR3 comprises 12 residues. Germline V gives CDR1 SGHAT, CDR2 FQNNGV. DNA for the CDR3: TGTGCCAGCAGCCAGGGACAGGGGGATATATTCTTC. Protein: CASSQGQGDIFF.

Ten or more counts support this clonotype. This sequence joins TRBV5-1 and TRBJ2-5, with D perhaps matching TRBD1 (5 bases). The CDR3 is 15 amino acids. Germline CDR1 SGHRS, CDR2 YFSETQ. With 4 bases removed from V and 9 bases from J, the gap between germline ends came to 22 bases. This CDR3 is CASSRGLLSQGAQYF. In nucleotides, the CDR3 is TGCGCCAGCAGCCGTGGCCTCTTGAGCCAAGGGGCCCAGTACTTC.

In its sample, this clonotype was seen once. A read error is likely, as this CDR3 ends without the conserved phenylalanine or tryptophan. The gene calls are TRBV6-1 and TRBJ2-6; D is undetermined. The CDR3 spans 15 residues. CDR1 and CDR2 (germline): MNHNS, SASEGT. In DNA, the CDR3 is TGTGCCAGCAGTGAAGGCTTCTCTGGGACCAACGTCCTGACTTAC. Amino acids: CASSEGFSGTNVLTY.

The chain carries TRBV19 and TRBJ2-1, with D unresolved. Looked up from germline, CDR1 is LNHDA and CDR2 is SQIVND (reference sequence). The CDR3 has 15 amino acids. Deletions cut 3 bases from V and 2 bases from J, with 11 bases between. For the CDR3, the DNA is TGTGCCAGTAGTATGGGTTTGGGCGCCTACAATGAGCAGTTCTTC. This gives the protein CASSMGLGAYNEQFF.

The genes are TRBV12-3 or TRBV12-4 and TRBJ2-3; 7 bases align to TRBD2. The junction had 8 bases not matched to a gene; V was cut back by 4 bases and J by 4 bases. There are 15 residues in the CDR3. The CDR3 nucleotides are TGTGCCAGCAGTTCTGTGGGACTAACCGCAGATACGCAGTATTTT. It codes for CASSSVGLTADTQYF.

CDR3 amino acids: CSVTRRSTCTEAFF. The CDR3 region has the DNA TGCAGCGTTACCCGCAGGTCCACGTGCACTGAAGCTTTCTTT. The rearrangement joins TRBV29-1 to TRBJ1-1; D ambiguous. Germline V CDR1 and CDR2: SQVTM, ANQGSEA. The CDR3 consists of 14 residues. V gave up 5 bases and J gave up 4 bases, with 17 bases separating them. The whole variable domain, filled in from reference TRBV29-1 and TRBJ1-1, reads SAVISQKPSRDICQRGTSLTIQCQVDSQVTMMFWYRQQPGQSLTLIATANQGSEATYESGFVIDKFPISRPNLTFSTLTVSNMSPEDSSIYLCSVTRRSTCTEAFFGQGTRLTVV.

A word on this clonotype: This CDR3 fails to terminate in the conserved phenylalanine or tryptophan, so it likely reflects a read error. The chain recombines TRBV11-2 with TRBJ1-1; D possibly corresponds to TRBD1 (5 bases). CDR1 SGHAT and CDR2 FQNNGV come from the germline V gene. This CDR3 comprises 12 residues. CDR3 nucleotides: TGTGTCAGCAACTCTAAACAGGCTGAAGCTTTCCTT. It yields the protein CVSNSKQAEAFL.

Worth noting for this clonotype: At one end the junction does not follow the germline gene, possibly because of a read error. The V gene is TRBV6-4, the J gene TRBJ2-3; D is uncertain. The CDR3 totals 10 residues. Germline CDR1 MRHNA, CDR2 SNTAGT. The CDR3 DNA sequence: TGTGCCAGCACCCGAGATCCGCAGTATTTT. Amino acids: CASTRDPQYF.